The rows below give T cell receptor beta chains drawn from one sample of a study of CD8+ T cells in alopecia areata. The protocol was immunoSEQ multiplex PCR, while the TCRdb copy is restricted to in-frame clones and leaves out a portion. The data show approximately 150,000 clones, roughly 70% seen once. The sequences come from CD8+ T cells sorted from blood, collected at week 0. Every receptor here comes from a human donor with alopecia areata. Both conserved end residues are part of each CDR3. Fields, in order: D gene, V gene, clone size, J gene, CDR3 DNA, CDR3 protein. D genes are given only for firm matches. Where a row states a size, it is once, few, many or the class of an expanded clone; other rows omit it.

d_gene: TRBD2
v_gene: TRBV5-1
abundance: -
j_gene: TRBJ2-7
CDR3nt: TGCGCCAGCAGCTCTCCGGTAGCGGGGCCACGATGGGAGCAGTACTTC
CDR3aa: CASSSPVAGPRWEQYF

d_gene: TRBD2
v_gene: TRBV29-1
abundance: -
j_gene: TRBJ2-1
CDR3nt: TGCAGCGGGATGGGACTAGCGGGGGGCCCTTATAGAGACAATGAGCAGTTCTTC
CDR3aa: CSGMGLAGGPYRDNEQFF

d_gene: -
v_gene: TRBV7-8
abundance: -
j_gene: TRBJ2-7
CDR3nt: TGTGCCAGCAGCTTTGCAGGGATCGAGGACGAGCAGTACTTC
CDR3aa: CASSFAGIEDEQYF

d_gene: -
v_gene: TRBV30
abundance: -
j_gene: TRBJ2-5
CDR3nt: TGTGCCTGGACGCCCCCCGACTATTCCTCAGAGACCCAGTACTTC
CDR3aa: CAWTPPDYSSETQYF

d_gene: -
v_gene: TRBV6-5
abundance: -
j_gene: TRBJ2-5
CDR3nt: TGTGCCAGCAGCACAGGGGAGACCCAGTACTTC
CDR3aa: CASSTGETQYF

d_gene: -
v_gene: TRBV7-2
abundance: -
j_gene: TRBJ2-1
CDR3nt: TGTGCCAGCAGTGAAGGGAGATACAATGAGCAGTTCTTC
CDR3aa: CASSEGRYNEQFF

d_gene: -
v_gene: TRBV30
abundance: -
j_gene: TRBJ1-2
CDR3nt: TGTGCCTGGACCCTGGGGGCAGAAGGTGGCTACACCTTC
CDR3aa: CAWTLGAEGGYTF

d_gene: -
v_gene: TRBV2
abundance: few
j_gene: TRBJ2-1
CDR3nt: TGTGCCAGCAGTGGCCGGGACTGGGAGCAGTTCTTC
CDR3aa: CASSGRDWEQFF

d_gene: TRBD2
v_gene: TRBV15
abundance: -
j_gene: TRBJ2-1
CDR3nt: TGTGCCACCAGCAGAGTGGCGGGGGGCGCCGTCAATGAGCAGTTCTTC
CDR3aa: CATSRVAGGAVNEQFF

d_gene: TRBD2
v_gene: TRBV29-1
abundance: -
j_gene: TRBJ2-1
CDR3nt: TGCAGCGTTGAAGTGACTAGCGGGACTAAGAATGAGCAGTTCTTC
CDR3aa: CSVEVTSGTKNEQFF

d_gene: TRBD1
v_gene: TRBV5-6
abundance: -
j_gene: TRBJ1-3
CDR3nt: TGTGCCAGCAGCTTCGGAACAGGGGCCTCTGGAAACACCATATATTTT
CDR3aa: CASSFGTGASGNTIYF

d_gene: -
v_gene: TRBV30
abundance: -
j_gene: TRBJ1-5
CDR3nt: TGTGCCTGGAGTGTGGGAGGGGGCAATCAGCCCCAGCATTTT
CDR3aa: CAWSVGGGNQPQHF

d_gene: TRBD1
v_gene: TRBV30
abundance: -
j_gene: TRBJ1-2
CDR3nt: TGTGCCTGTACTCGGACAGGGAAACTCTATGGCTACACCTTC
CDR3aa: CACTRTGKLYGYTF

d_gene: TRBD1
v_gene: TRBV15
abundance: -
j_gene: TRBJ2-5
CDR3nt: TGTGCCACCAGCAGAAAGACAGGGTCGCGAGAGACCCAGTACTTC
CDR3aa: CATSRKTGSRETQYF

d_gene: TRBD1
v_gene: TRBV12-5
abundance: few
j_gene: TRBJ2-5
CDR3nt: TGTGCTAGTAGCCCCGGGACAGAACAAGAGACCCAGTACTTC
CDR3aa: CASSPGTEQETQYF

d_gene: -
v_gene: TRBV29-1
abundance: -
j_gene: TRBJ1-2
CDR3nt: TGCAGCGTTGACCCCGGAAATAACTATGGCTACACCTTC
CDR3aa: CSVDPGNNYGYTF

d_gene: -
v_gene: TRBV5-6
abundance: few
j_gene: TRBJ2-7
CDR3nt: TGTGCCAGCAGCTTGTGGGCCAGGGGTTACGAGCAGTACTTC
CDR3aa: CASSLWARGYEQYF

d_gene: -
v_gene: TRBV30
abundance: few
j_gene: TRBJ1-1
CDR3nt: TGTGCCTGGAGTGTAGTAGGGGCCGCTGAAGCTTTCTTT
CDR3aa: CAWSVVGAAEAFF

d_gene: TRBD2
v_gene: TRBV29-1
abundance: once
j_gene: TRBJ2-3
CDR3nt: TGCAGCGTTGAAGATCGTACTAGCGGGGGGAGCACAGATACGCAGTATTTT
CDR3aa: CSVEDRTSGGSTDTQYF

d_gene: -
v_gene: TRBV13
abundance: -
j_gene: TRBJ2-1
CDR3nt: TGTGCCAGCAGCTTACATAACGGTGAGCAGTTCTTC
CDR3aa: CASSLHNGEQFF

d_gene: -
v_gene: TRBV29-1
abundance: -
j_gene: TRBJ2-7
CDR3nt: TGCAGCGTTGAAGCTGAGTATGACTACGAGCAGTACTTC
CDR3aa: CSVEAEYDYEQYF

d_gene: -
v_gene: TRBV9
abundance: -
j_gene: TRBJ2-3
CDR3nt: TGTGCCAGCGGCCAGGGATACGGCACAGATACGCAGTATTTT
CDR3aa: CASGQGYGTDTQYF

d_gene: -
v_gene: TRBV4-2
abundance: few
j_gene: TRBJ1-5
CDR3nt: TGTGCCAGCAGCCAAGATTGGTCCGGTAGCAATCAGCCCCAGCATTTT
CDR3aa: CASSQDWSGSNQPQHF

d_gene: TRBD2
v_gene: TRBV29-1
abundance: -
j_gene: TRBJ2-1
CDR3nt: TGCAGCGTTTCTAGCGGGGGAGGGTACAATGAGCAGTTCTTC
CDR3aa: CSVSSGGGYNEQFF

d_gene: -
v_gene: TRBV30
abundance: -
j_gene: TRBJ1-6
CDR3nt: TGTGCCCAACCCTTACGGTCACCCCTCCACTTT
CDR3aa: CAQPLRSPLHF

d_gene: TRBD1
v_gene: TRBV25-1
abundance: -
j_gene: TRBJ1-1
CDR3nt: TGTGCCAGCAGTGAGTGGACAGGAACTTACACTGAAGCTTTCTTT
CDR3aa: CASSEWTGTYTEAFF

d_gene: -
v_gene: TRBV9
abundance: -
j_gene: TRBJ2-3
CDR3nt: TGTGCCAGCAGCGTAGTCGGGGACCTCACAGATACGCAGTATTTT
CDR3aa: CASSVVGDLTDTQYF

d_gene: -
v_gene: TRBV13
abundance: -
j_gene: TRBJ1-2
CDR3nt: TGTGCCAGCAGCTTCGGAGAGGCGGGCTACACCTTC
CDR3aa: CASSFGEAGYTF

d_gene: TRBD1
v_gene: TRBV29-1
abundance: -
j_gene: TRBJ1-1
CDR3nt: TGCAGCGTTGAGAGATTGGGGGACAGGGTGAGGAGGACTGAAGCTTTCTTT
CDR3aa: CSVERLGDRVRRTEAFF

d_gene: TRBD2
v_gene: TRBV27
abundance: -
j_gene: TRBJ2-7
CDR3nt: TGTGCCAGCAGTCCCGCCGGGGGGAACTCCTACGAGCAGTACTTC
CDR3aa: CASSPAGGNSYEQYF

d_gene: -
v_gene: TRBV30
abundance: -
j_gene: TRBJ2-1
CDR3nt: TGTGCCTGGAGTGAACGCGGGGACCCCCACAATGAGCAGTTCTTC
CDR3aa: CAWSERGDPHNEQFF

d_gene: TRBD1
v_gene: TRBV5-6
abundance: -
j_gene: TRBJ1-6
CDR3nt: TGTGCCAGCAGCTCGGGACAGGGTGTTTCCCTCCACTTT
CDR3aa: CASSSGQGVSLHF

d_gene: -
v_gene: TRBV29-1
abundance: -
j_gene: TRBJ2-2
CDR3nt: TGCAGCGTGCCCTTAGCCGGGGAGCTGTTTTTT
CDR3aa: CSVPLAGELFF

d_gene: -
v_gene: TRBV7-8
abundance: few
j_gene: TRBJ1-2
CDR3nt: TGTGCCAGCAGCTTAGCGTCAACAGACTATGGCTACACCTTC
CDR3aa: CASSLASTDYGYTF

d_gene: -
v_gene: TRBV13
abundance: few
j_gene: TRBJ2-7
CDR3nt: TGTGCCAGCAGCTTGACAGTCTCCGGCGAGCAGTACTTC
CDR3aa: CASSLTVSGEQYF

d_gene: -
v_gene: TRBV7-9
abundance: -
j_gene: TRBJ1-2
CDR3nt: TGTGCCAGCAGCTTAAGCGCAAATGGCTACACCTTC
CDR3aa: CASSLSANGYTF

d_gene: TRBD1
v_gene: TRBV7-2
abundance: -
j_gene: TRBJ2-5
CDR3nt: TGTGCCAGCAGCCCTGGACAGGCCAGGCGGGAGACCCAGTACTTC
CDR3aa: CASSPGQARRETQYF

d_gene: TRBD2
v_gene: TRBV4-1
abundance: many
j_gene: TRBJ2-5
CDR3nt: TGCGCCAGCAGTTCAGCGGGGCAAGAGACCCAGTACTTC
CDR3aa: CASSSAGQETQYF

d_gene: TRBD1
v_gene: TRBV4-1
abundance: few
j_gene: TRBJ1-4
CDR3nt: TGCGCCAGCAGTCGATCTGACAGGGGCGAAAAACTGTTTTTT
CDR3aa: CASSRSDRGEKLFF

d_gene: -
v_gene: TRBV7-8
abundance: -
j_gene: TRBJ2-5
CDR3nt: TGTGCCAGCAGCTTAGCGCGATGGGACTCCCGTGGTGAGACCCAGTACTTC
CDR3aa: CASSLARWDSRGETQYF

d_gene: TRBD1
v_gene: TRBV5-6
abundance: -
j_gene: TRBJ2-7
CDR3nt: TGTGCCAGCAGCACCGGGACAGGCTACGAGCAGTACTTC
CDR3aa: CASSTGTGYEQYF

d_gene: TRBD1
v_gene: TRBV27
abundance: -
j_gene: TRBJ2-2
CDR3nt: TGTGCCAGCAGTGCCCGGACAGGGTCGGCCGGGGAGCTGTTTTTT
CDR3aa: CASSARTGSAGELFF

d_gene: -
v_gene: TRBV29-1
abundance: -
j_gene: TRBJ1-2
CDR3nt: TGCAGCGTTACCGACTATGGCTACACCTTC
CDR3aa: CSVTDYGYTF

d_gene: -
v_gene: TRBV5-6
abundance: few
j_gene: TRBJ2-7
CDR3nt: TGTGCCAGCAGCTTGGGGACCTACGAGCAGTACTTC
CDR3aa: CASSLGTYEQYF

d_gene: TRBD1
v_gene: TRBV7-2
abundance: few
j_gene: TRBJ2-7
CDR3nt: TGTGCCAGCAGCTACGGGACAGGGCCATACGAGCAGTACTTC
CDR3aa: CASSYGTGPYEQYF

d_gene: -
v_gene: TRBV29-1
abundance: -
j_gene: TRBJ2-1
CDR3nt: TGCAGCGTTTGGTCGGGTGACAATGAGCAGTTCTTC
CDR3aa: CSVWSGDNEQFF

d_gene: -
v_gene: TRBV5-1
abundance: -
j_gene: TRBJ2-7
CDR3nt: TGCGCCAGCAGGTATGGTGTGGGGGCAGCCTACGAGCAGTACTTC
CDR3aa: CASRYGVGAAYEQYF

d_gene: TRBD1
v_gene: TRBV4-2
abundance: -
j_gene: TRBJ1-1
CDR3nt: TGTGCCAGCAGCCAAGGGACAGGGTTGAACACTGAAGCTTTCTTT
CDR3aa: CASSQGTGLNTEAFF

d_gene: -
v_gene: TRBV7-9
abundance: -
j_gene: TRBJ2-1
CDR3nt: TGTGCCAGCAGCCTGGTTGGCTCCTACAATGAGCAGTTCTTC
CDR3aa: CASSLVGSYNEQFF

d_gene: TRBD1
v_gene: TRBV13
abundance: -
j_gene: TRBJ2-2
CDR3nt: TGTGCCAGCAACCACGGAATCGGGACAGGGAACACCGGGGAGCTGTTTTTT
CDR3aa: CASNHGIGTGNTGELFF

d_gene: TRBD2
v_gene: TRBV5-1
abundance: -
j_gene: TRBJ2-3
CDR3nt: TGCGCCAGCAGCTTGGATTTCTCGGGACTAGCCACTGATACGCAGTATTTT
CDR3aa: CASSLDFSGLATDTQYF

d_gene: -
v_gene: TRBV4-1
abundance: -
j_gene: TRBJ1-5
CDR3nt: TGCGCCAGCAGCCAAGAGGGTACTCAGCCCCAGCATTTT
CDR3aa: CASSQEGTQPQHF

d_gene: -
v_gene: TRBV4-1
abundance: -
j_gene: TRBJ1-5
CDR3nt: TGCGCCAGCAGCCAAGATGGCACTACGCCCCAGCATTTT
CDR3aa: CASSQDGTTPQHF

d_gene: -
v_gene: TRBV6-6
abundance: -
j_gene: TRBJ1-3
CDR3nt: TGTGCCAGCAGTTACCTCCTTCCGGGCTCTGGAAACACCATATATTTT
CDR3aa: CASSYLLPGSGNTIYF